This T cell receptor (beta chain) appears in the sequencing data of a study of T cell responses to AZD1222 COVID-19 vaccine. Findings and limits, study-wide: AZD1222 recipients seropositive at baseline numbered only 5 or 6.

The table came from immunoSEQ multiplex PCR; TCRdb's copy has only in-frame clones and leaves some out. The data show roughly 120,000 clones, 85% to 95% seen once. CDR1 SGHTA and CDR2 FQGNSA come from the germline V gene. CDR3 length: 18 amino acids. V was clipped by 4 bases and J by 0 bases, with 20 bases between them. Comment on this clone: Its antigen remains unidentified.

Source: peripheral blood, taken 28 days after the second AZD1222 dose. The sequence came from an adult who received the AZD1222 COVID-19 vaccine. This chain uses TRBV7-2 with TRBJ2-3; D might be TRBD1 or TRBD2, each matching 6 bases. The CDR3: CASSSPAWGAASTDTQYF. The CDR3 DNA sequence: TGTGCCAGCAGCTCCCCCGCTTGGGGGGCCGCGAGCACAGATACGCAGTATTTT.